A selection of T cell receptor beta chains follows, all from one sample in a study of regulatory and conventional T cells in RAG deficiency. Repertoires were generated with immunoSEQ multiplex PCR, while TCRdb's copy carries only in-frame clones and drops some. The profile shows several thousand clones, approximately 93% of them singletons. These sequences were also reported in another study, on regulatory T cells.

The sample was CD127- CD25+ CD4+ Tregs sorted from blood. The receptors come from a human donor in good health. CDR3s include the opening cysteine and the closing phenylalanine or tryptophan. Fields, in order: CDR3 length, D gene, J gene, V gene, CDR3 protein, CDR3 DNA. D genes are given only for firm matches.

CDR3 length: 12; D gene: -; J gene: TRBJ2-7; V gene: TRBV29-1; CDR3 protein: CSAIESTYEQYF; CDR3 DNA: TGCAGCGCTATCGAATCGACCTACGAGCAGTACTTC
CDR3 length: 13; D gene: TRBD1; J gene: TRBJ1-1; V gene: TRBV12-5; CDR3 protein: CASEGTENTEAFF; CDR3 DNA: TGTGCTAGTGAGGGGACAGAAAACACTGAAGCTTTCTTT
CDR3 length: 16; D gene: TRBD1; J gene: TRBJ1-4; V gene: TRBV19; CDR3 protein: CASSPPGQGAREKLFF; CDR3 DNA: TGTGCCAGTAGTCCCCCGGGACAGGGGGCACGTGAAAAACTGTTTTTT
CDR3 length: 16; D gene: -; J gene: TRBJ2-6; V gene: TRBV6-5; CDR3 protein: CASSYSGRSGANVLTF; CDR3 DNA: TGTGCCAGCAGTTACTCTGGGAGGTCTGGGGCCAACGTCCTGACTTTC
CDR3 length: 13; D gene: -; J gene: TRBJ1-1; V gene: TRBV19; CDR3 protein: CASRSSIGSEAFF; CDR3 DNA: TGTGCCAGTAGAAGCTCGATCGGTAGTGAAGCTTTCTTT
CDR3 length: 18; D gene: -; J gene: TRBJ2-1; V gene: TRBV21-1; CDR3 protein: CASSKGLAGGPSKNEQFF; CDR3 DNA: TGTGCCAGCAGCAAGGGACTAGCGGGAGGGCCAAGTAAAAATGAGCAGTTCTTC
CDR3 length: 13; D gene: TRBD1; J gene: TRBJ1-2; V gene: TRBV5-1; CDR3 protein: CASSLGQGNGYTF; CDR3 DNA: TGCGCCAGCAGCTTGGGACAGGGAAATGGCTACACCTTC
CDR3 length: 14; D gene: -; J gene: TRBJ2-1; V gene: TRBV4-3; CDR3 protein: CASSQGDTEDEQFF; CDR3 DNA: TGCGCCAGCAGCCAAGGGGACACCGAGGATGAGCAGTTCTTC
CDR3 length: 13; D gene: -; J gene: TRBJ2-7; V gene: TRBV18; CDR3 protein: CASRQSSSYEQYF; CDR3 DNA: TGTGCCAGCCGACAGTCCTCCTCCTACGAGCAGTACTTC
CDR3 length: 14; D gene: TRBD1; J gene: TRBJ1-2; V gene: TRBV7-9; CDR3 protein: CASRAGQENYGYTF; CDR3 DNA: TGTGCCAGCAGGGCGGGACAGGAGAACTATGGCTACACCTTC